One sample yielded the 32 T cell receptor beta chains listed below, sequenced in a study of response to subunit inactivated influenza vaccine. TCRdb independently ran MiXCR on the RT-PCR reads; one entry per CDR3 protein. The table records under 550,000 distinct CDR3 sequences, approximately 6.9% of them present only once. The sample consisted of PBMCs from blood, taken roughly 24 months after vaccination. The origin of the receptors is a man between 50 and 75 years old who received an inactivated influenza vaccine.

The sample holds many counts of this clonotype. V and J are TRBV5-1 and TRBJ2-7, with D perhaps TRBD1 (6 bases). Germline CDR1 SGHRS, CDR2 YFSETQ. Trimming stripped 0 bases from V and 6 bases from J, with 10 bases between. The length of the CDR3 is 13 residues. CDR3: CASSLDRAGEQYF. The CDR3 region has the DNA TGCGCCAGCAGCTTGGACAGGGCCGGCGAGCAGTACTTC.

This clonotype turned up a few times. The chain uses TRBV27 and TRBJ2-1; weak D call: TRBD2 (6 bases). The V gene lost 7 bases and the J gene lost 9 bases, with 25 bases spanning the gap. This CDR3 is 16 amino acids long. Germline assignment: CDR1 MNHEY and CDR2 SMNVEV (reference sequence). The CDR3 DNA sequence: TGTGCCAGCACCTTTTTAGGGTTCACGGGAGCGGGTGAGCAGTTCTTC. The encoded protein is CASTFLGFTGAGEQFF.

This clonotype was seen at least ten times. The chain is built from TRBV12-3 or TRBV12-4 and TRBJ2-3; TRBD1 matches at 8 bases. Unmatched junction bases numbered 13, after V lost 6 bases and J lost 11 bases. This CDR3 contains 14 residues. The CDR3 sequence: CASSWGQALLLQYF. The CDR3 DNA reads TGTGCCAGCAGCTGGGGACAGGCCCTCCTCCTGCAGTATTTT.

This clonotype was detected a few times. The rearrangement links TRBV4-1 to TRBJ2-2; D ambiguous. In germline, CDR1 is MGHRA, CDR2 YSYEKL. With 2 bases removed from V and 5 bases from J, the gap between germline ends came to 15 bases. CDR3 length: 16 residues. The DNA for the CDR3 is TGCGCCAGCAGCCAACCATCCCGGATGGGGACCGGGGAGCTGTTTTTT. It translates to CASSQPSRMGTGELFF.

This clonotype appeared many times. The CDR3 bases are TGTGCCAGCACCCTTGGCTATGAGCAGTTCTTC. Its translation is CASTLGYEQFF. The chain combines TRBV28 with TRBJ2-1; D uncertain. Germline loops: CDR1 MDHEN, CDR2 SYDVKM. The CDR3 is made up of 11 amino acids. With 7 bases removed from V and 8 bases from J, the gap between germline ends came to 9 bases.

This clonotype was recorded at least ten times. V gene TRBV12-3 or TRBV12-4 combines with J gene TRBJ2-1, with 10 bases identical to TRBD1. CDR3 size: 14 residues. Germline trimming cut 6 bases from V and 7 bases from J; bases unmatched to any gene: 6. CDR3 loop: CASRPGQGSNEQFF. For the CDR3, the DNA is TGTGCCAGCAGGCCGGGACAGGGGTCGAATGAGCAGTTCTTC.

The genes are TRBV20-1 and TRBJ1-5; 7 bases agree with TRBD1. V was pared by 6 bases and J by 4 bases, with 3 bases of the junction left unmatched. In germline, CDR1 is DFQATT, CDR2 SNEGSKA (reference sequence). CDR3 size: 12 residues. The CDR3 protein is CSAGQDNQPQHF. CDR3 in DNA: TGCAGTGCCGGACAGGATAATCAGCCCCAGCATTTT.

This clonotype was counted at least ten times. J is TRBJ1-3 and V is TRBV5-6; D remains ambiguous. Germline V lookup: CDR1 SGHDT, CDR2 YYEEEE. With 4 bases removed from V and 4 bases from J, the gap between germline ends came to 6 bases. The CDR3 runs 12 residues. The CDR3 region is CASSTGGNTIYF. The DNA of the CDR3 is TGTGCCAGCAGCACGGGGGGAAACACCATATATTTT.

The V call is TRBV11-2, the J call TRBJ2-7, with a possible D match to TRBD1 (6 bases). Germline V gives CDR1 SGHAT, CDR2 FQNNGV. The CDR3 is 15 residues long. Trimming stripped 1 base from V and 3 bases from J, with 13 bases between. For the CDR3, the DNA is TGTGCCAGCAGCTTAGCGTCAGGGGTGGGCTACGAGCAGTACTTC. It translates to CASSLASGVGYEQYF.

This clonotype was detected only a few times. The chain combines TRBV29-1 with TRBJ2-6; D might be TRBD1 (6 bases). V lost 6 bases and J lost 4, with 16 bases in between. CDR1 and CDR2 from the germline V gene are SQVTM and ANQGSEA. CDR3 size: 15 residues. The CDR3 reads CSVRGSTWGANVLTF. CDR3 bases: TGCAGCGTGAGGGGGTCTACCTGGGGGGCCAACGTCCTGACTTTC. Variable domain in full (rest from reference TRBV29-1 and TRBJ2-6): SAVISQKPSRDICQRGTSLTIQCQVDSQVTMMFWYRQQPGQSLTLIATANQGSEATYESGFVIDKFPISRPNLTFSTLTVSNMSPEDSSIYLCSVRGSTWGANVLTFGAGSRLTVL.

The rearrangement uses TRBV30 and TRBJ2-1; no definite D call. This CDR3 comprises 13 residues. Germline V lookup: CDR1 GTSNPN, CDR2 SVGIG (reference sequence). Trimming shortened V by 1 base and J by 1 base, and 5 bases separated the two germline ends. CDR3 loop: CAWSGLSYNEQFF. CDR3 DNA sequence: TGTGCCTGGAGTGGTTTGTCCTACAATGAGCAGTTCTTC. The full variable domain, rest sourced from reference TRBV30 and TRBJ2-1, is SQTIHQWPATLVQPVGSPLSLECTVEGTSNPNLYWYRQAAGRGLQLLFYSVGIGQISSEVPQNLSASRPQDRQFILSSKKLLLSDSGFYLCAWSGLSYNEQFFGPGTRLTVL.

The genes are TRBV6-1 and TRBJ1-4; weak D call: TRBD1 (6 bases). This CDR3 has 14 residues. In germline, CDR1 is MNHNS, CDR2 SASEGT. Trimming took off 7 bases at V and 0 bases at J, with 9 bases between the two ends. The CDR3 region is CASKEGATNEKLFF. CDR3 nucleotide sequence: TGTGCCAGCAAGGAGGGGGCAACTAATGAAAAACTGTTTTTT.

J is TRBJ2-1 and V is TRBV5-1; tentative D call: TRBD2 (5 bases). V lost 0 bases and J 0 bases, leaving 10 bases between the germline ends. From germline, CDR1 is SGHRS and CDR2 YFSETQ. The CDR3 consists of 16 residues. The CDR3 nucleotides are TGCGCCAGCAGCTTGGTTTCTAGCTCCTCCTACAATGAGCAGTTCTTC. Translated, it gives CASSLVSSSSYNEQFF. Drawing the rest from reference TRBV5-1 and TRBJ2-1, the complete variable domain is KAGVTQTPRYLIKTRGQQVTLSCSPISGHRSVSWYQQTPGQGLQFLFEYFSETQRNKGNFPGRFSGRQFSNSRSEMNVSTLELGDSALYLCASSLVSSSSYNEQFFGPGTRLTVL.

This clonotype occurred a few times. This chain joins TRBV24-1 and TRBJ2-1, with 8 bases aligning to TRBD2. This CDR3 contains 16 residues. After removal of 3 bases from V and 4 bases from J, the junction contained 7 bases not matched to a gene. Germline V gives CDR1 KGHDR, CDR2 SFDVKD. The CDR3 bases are TGTGCCACCAGTGATCATTCTAGCGGGCATTACAATGAGCAGTTCTTC. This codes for CATSDHSSGHYNEQFF.

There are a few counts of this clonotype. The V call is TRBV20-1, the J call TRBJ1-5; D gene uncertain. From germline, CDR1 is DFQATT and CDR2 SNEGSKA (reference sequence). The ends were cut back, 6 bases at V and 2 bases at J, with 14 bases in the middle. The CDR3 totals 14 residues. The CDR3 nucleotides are TGCAGTGCACAGAACTCCGGTGGCAATCAGCCCCAGCATTTT. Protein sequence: CSAQNSGGNQPQHF.

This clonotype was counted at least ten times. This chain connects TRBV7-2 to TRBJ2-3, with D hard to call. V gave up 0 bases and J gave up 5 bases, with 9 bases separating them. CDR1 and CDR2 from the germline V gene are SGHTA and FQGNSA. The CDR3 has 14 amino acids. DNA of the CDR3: TGTGCCAGCAGCTTAGCCCAGTCCGGAGATACGCAGTATTTT. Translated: CASSLAQSGDTQYF.

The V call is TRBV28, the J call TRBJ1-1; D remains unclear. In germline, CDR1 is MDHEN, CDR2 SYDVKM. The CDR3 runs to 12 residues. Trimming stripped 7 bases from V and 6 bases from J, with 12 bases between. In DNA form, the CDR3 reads TGTGCCAGCACCCCCAGAACTTCTGAAGCTTTCTTT. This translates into CASTPRTSEAFF.

DNA of the CDR3: TGTGCCAGCAGCGCCTTACTAGCGGGGCTAAAGTTCTTC. Its protein is CASSALLAGLKFF. The chain joins TRBV7-2 to TRBJ2-1; 10 bases map to TRBD2. CDR1 is SGHTA, CDR2 FQGNSA, per germline. V lost 5 bases and J lost 14; bases outside the gene matches: 9. There are 13 residues in the CDR3.

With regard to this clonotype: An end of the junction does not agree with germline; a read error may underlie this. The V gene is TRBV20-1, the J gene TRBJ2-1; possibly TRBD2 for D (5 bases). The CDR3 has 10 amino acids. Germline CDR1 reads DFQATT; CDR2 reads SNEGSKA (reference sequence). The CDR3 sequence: CSARNGKAIF. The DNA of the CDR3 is TGCAGTGCTAGGAACGGGAAAGCGATCTTC.

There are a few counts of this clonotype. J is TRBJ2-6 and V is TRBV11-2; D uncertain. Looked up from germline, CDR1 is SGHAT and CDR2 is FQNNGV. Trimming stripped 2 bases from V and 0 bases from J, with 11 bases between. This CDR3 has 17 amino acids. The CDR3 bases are TGTGCCAGCAGCTTACTTTTTACGTACTCTGGGGCCAACGTCCTGACTTTC. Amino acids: CASSLLFTYSGANVLTF.

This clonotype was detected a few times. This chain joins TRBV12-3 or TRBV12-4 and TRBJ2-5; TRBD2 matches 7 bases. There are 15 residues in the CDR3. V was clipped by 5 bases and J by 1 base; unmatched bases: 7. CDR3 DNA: TGTGCCAGCAGTCCCGTGGCGGGAGTCCAAGAGACCCAGTACTTC. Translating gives CASSPVAGVQETQYF.

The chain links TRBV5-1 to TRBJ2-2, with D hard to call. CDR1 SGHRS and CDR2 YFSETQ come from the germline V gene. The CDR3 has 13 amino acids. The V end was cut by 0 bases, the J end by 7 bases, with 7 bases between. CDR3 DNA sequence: TGCGCCAGCAGCTTGGTCTTGGGCGGGGAGCTGTTTTTT. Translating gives CASSLVLGGELFF. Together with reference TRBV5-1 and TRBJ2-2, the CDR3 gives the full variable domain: KAGVTQTPRYLIKTRGQQVTLSCSPISGHRSVSWYQQTPGQGLQFLFEYFSETQRNKGNFPGRFSGRQFSNSRSEMNVSTLELGDSALYLCASSLVLGGELFFGEGSRLTVL.

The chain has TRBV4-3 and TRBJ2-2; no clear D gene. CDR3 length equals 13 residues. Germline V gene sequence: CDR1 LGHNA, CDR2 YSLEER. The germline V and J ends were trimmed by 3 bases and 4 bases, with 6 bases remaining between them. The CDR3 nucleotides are TGCGCCAGCAGCCACAAGAGCACCGGGGAGCTGTTTTTT. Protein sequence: CASSHKSTGELFF.

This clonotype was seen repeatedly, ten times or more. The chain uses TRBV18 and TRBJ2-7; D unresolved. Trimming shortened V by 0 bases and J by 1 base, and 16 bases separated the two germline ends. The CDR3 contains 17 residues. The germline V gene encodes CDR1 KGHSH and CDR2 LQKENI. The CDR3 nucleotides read TGTGCCAGCTCACCACCGTCTCCGGACGGAGATTCCTACGAGCAGTACTTC. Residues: CASSPPSPDGDSYEQYF.

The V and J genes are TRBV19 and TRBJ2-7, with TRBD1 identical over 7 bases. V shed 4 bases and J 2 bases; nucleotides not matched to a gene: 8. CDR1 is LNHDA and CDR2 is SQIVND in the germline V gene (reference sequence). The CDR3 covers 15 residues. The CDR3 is CASSKDRDRTYEQYF. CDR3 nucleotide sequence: TGTGCCAGTAGTAAGGACCGGGACAGAACCTACGAGCAGTACTTC.

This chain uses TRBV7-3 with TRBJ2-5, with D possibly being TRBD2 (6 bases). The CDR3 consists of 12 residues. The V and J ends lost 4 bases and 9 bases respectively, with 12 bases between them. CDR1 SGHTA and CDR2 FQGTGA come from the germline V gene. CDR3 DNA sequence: TGTGCCAGCAGCTGGGGAACTAGCCCCCAGTACTTC. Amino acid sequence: CASSWGTSPQYF. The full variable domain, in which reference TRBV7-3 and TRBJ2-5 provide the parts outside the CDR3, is GAGVSQTPSNKVTEKGKYVELRCDPISGHTALYWYRQSLGQGPEFLIYFQGTGAADDSGLPNDRFFAVRPEGSVSTLKIQRTERGDSAVYLCASSWGTSPQYFGPGTRLLVL.

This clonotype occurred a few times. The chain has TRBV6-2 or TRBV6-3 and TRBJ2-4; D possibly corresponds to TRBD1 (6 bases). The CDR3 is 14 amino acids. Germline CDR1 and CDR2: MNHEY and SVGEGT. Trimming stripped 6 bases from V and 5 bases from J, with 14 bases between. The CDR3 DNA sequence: TGTGCCAGCAGAGTCTCCGGGACACAAAACATTCAGTACTTC. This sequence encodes CASRVSGTQNIQYF.

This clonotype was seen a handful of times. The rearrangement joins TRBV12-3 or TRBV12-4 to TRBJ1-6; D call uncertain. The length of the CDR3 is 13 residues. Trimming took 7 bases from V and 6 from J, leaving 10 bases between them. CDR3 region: CASTDMRNSPLHF. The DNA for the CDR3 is TGTGCCAGCACCGATATGCGTAATTCACCCCTCCACTTT.

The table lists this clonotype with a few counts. The CDR3 nucleotides read TGCAGCGGTAGCGGGGGGGAAGGGTACAATGAGCAGTTCTTC. Translating gives CSGSGGEGYNEQFF. The genes are TRBV29-1 and TRBJ2-1; 11 nucleotides align to TRBD2. The V segment lost 7 bases and the J segment 4 bases; nucleotides outside the gene matches: 6. This CDR3 has 14 residues. Germline CDR1 and CDR2: SQVTM and ANQGSEA.

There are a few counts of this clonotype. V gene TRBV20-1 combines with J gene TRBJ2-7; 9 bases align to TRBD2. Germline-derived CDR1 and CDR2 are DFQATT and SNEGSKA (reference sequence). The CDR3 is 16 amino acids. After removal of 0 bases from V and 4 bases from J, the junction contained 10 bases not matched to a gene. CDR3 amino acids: CSARDTRLAVGYEQYF. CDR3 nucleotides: TGCAGTGCTAGAGATACCCGACTAGCGGTAGGTTACGAGCAGTACTTC.

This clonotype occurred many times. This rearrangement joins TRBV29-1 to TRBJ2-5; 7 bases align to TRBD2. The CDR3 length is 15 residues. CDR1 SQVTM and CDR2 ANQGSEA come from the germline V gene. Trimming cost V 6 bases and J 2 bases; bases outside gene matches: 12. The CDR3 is CSVREGPHPQETQYF. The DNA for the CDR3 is TGCAGCGTCAGGGAGGGGCCACACCCTCAAGAGACCCAGTACTTC.

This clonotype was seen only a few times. The CDR3 DNA is TGTGCCACAGAAGGGAACACTGAAGCTTTCTTT. Protein product: CATEGNTEAFF. The chain uses TRBV6-5 and TRBJ1-1, with D hard to call. This CDR3 is 11 amino acids long. CDR1 MNHEY and CDR2 SVGAGI come from the germline V gene. Trimming removed 10 bases at V and 1 base at J, with 7 bases between.